This passage covers 27 T cell receptor beta chains from one sample sequenced in a study of shared T cell receptors in the human thymus. Libraries were prepared by immunoSEQ multiplex PCR; TCRdb keeps only in-frame clonotypes and omits some of them. The sample carries some 760,000 clones, roughly 88% recorded once. These data were likewise used in another study, on human thymus T cells.

Sequencing was performed on thymocytes. The receptors derive from a girl under three years old with a congenital heart defect.

V usage is TRBV7-6 and J usage is TRBJ2-7, with 10 bases aligning to TRBD2. The CDR3 runs to 15 residues. Trimming cost V 5 bases and J 1 base; bases outside gene matches: 5. The germline CDR1 and CDR2 sequences are SGHVS and FNYEAQ. The CDR3, as DNA: TGTGCCAGCAGCCCGACTAGCGGGCCTTCCTACGAGCAGTACTTC. Translating gives CASSPTSGPSYEQYF.

The rearrangement links TRBV7-9 to TRBJ2-7; TRBD2 agrees at 9 bases. Unmatched junction bases numbered 23, after V lost 6 bases and J lost 5 bases. CDR3 size: 19 residues. Germline V lookup: CDR1 SEHNR, CDR2 FQNEAQ (reference sequence). CDR3 sequence reads: CASSSNTLAGDLQPHEQYF. For the CDR3, the DNA is TGTGCCAGCAGTTCAAACACCTTAGCGGGGGACCTACAGCCCCACGAGCAGTACTTC.

The rearrangement uses TRBV6-4 and TRBJ1-2; TRBD1 matches 11 bases. From germline, CDR1 is MRHNA and CDR2 SNTAGT. The CDR3 has 17 amino acids. Losses at the gene ends were 6 bases for V and 5 bases for J; bases not matched to a gene: 14. Written as DNA, the CDR3 is TGTGCCAGCAGCGAGGACAGGGGGCCTCCGAGTGAGTATGGCTACACCTTC. Its protein is CASSEDRGPPSEYGYTF.

The gene calls are TRBV27 and TRBJ2-1; TRBD1 matches 7 bases. CDR3 size: 17 residues. Per the germline V gene, CDR1 is MNHEY and CDR2 is SMNVEV (reference sequence). With V trimmed by 2 bases and J by 4 bases, 11 bases remained unmatched. CDR3 protein: CASSLNIRQGRYNEQFF. As DNA, the CDR3 is TGTGCCAGCAGTTTAAACATACGACAGGGTCGATACAATGAGCAGTTCTTC.

Concerning this clone itself: Sequence at one end of the junction differs from germline and may be a read error. V and J are TRBV27 and TRBJ2-1, with D tentatively TRBD2 (6 bases). The germline gives CDR1 MNHEY, CDR2 SMNVEV (reference sequence). The CDR3 is 15 amino acids. As DNA, the CDR3 is TGTGCCAGCAGTTTAGGAGGCCGCGGCGGGACTCCCTTAATCTTC. Protein: CASSLGGRGGTPLIF.

This clone was detected a few times. This chain uses TRBV29-1 with TRBJ1-2; TRBD1 agrees at 9 bases. This CDR3 is 14 amino acids long. The V gene's germline CDR1 is SQVTM and CDR2 ANQGSEA. With V trimmed by 4 bases and J by 5 bases, 8 bases remained unmatched. CDR3 sequence reads: CSVAGTGKPYGYTF. CDR3 coding DNA: TGCAGCGTTGCCGGGACAGGGAAACCTTATGGCTACACCTTC.

A note on this clone: The germline gene is not matched at one end of the junction; a read error may be the cause. The chain combines TRBV9 with TRBJ1-1, with TRBD1 matching over 9 bases. The CDR3 consists of 13 residues. Germline V CDR1 and CDR2: SGDLS, YYNGEE. For the CDR3, the DNA is TGTGCCAGCAGCGATAAACCTGGGACAGGGCGGCTCTTT. This codes for CASSDKPGTGRLF. The variable domain in full, completed from reference TRBV9 and TRBJ1-1, reads DSGVTQTPKHLITATGQRVTLRCSPRSGDLSVYWYQQSLDQGLQFLIQYYNGEERAKGNILERFSAQQFPDLHSELNLSSLELGDSALYFCASSDKPGTGRLFGQGTRLTVV.

The chain carries TRBV6-1 and TRBJ1-1; no clear D. Trimming took 1 base from V and 0 from J, leaving 15 bases between them. CDR3 length: 17 amino acids. Per the germline V gene, CDR1 is MNHNS and CDR2 is SASEGT. CDR3 amino acids: CASSEVQVRRMNTEAFF. The CDR3 DNA is TGTGCCAGCAGTGAAGTCCAGGTCAGACGTATGAACACTGAAGCTTTCTTT.

The rearrangement links TRBV15 to TRBJ2-5, with D perhaps matching TRBD2 (7 bases). CDR3 size: 15 residues. Per the germline V gene, CDR1 is LNHNV and CDR2 is YYDKDF (reference sequence). V gave up 1 base and J gave up 4 bases, with 13 bases separating them. The CDR3 here is CATSRVPGGGETQYF. CDR3 sequence (DNA): TGTGCCACCAGCAGAGTACCGGGGGGCGGAGAGACCCAGTACTTC.

This chain joins TRBV6-6 and TRBJ2-7; TRBD1 agrees at 7 bases. After removal of 6 bases from V and 5 bases from J, the junction contained 7 bases not matched to a gene. Germline CDR1 is MNHNY and CDR2 is SVGAGI (reference sequence). This CDR3 contains 13 residues. The CDR3 nucleotides read TGTGCCAGCAGAGTTCCGACAGGGAACGAGCAGTACTTC. Amino acid sequence: CASRVPTGNEQYF.

This chain links TRBV9 with TRBJ1-2; 7 bases are shared with TRBD1. The CDR3 length is 18 residues. With 1 base clipped from V and 2 bases from J, the junction kept 14 bases outside the gene matches. The germline V gene encodes CDR1 SGDLS and CDR2 YYNGEE. Written as DNA, the CDR3 is TGTGCCAGCAGCGTAATGCCCCCCGAAGGGGGCATAAACTATGGCTACACCTTC. It specifies CASSVMPPEGGINYGYTF.

The J gene is TRBJ1-1, the V gene TRBV28, with unresolved D. Looked up from germline, CDR1 is MDHEN and CDR2 is SYDVKM. V was clipped by 6 bases and J by 7 bases, with 24 bases between them. The CDR3 covers 16 residues. The chain's CDR3 is CASSLVRRVRPYEAFF. As DNA, the CDR3 is TGTGCCAGCAGCCTGGTCCGGCGGGTTAGACCCTATGAAGCTTTCTTT.

J is TRBJ1-1 and V is TRBV19, with D hard to call. The V gene's germline CDR1 is LNHDA and CDR2 SQIVND (reference sequence). CDR3 size: 18 residues. Trimming left V 3 bases short and J 0 bases short, with 20 bases between. CDR3 region: CASSIFRRRREMNTEAFF. DNA of the CDR3: TGTGCCAGTAGTATTTTCAGACGGCGGAGGGAAATGAACACTGAAGCTTTCTTT. The full variable domain, with the rest looked up from reference TRBV19 and TRBJ1-1, is DGGITQSPKYLFRKEGQNVTLSCEQNLNHDAMYWYRQDPGQGLRLIYYSQIVNDFQKGDIAEGYSVSREKKESFPLTVTSAQKNPTAFYLCASSIFRRRREMNTEAFFGQGTRLTVV.

This chain connects TRBV19 to TRBJ1-3; D might be TRBD1 (5 bases). CDR1 is LNHDA, CDR2 SQIVND, per germline (reference sequence). With 3 bases removed from V and 4 bases from J, the gap between germline ends came to 16 bases. The CDR3 has 16 amino acids. The CDR3 DNA reads as TGTGCCAGTAGTATGGGGCGCGGCAGAACGGGAAACACCATATATTTT. Amino acids: CASSMGRGRTGNTIYF. The full variable domain, with the rest looked up from reference TRBV19 and TRBJ1-3, is DGGITQSPKYLFRKEGQNVTLSCEQNLNHDAMYWYRQDPGQGLRLIYYSQIVNDFQKGDIAEGYSVSREKKESFPLTVTSAQKNPTAFYLCASSMGRGRTGNTIYFGEGSWLTVV.

This clone has only a few counts. The rearrangement links TRBV19 to TRBJ2-5, with D uncertain. This CDR3 comprises 13 residues. V was pared by 2 bases and J by 2 bases, with 6 bases between. Per the germline V gene, CDR1 is LNHDA and CDR2 is SQIVND (reference sequence). CDR3 in amino acids: CASSIQVQETQYF. As DNA, the CDR3 is TGTGCCAGTAGTATACAGGTACAAGAGACCCAGTACTTC.

This chain connects TRBV4-1 to TRBJ1-1; D uncertain. The germline CDR1 and CDR2 sequences are MGHRA and YSYEKL. V shed 2 bases and J shed 1 base, with 11 bases lying between them. This CDR3 comprises 15 residues. The chain's CDR3 is CASSQPGHTNTEAFF. The CDR3 region has the DNA TGCGCCAGCAGCCAACCTGGTCACACGAACACTGAAGCTTTCTTT.

The chain joins TRBV19 to TRBJ2-1; no reliable D call. Trimming cost V 7 bases and J 1 base, with 11 bases left between them. There are 14 residues in the CDR3. Germline-derived CDR1 and CDR2 are LNHDA and SQIVND (reference sequence). The CDR3 sequence is CASTAVGSYNEQFF. The CDR3 region has the DNA TGTGCCAGTACCGCGGTGGGTTCCTACAATGAGCAGTTCTTC.

This sequence joins TRBV20-1 and TRBJ2-3, with D unclear. V gave up 4 bases and J gave up 5 bases, with 7 bases separating them. Germline V gene sequence: CDR1 DFQATT, CDR2 SNEGSKA (reference sequence). The CDR3 spans 11 residues. The CDR3 reads CSAIEEDTQYF. In DNA, the CDR3 is TGCAGTGCTATCGAGGAAGATACGCAGTATTTT.

This clone came up once. The chain has TRBV6-1 and TRBJ2-4; TRBD1 might be the D (6 bases). The germline V and J ends were trimmed by 6 bases and 8 bases, with 17 bases remaining between them. The CDR3 sequence is 14 residues long. CDR1 is MNHNS, CDR2 SASEGT, per germline. In DNA, the CDR3 is TGTGCCAGCAGCGGCCACCAGGGGTCGGACATTCAGTACTTC. This translates into CASSGHQGSDIQYF.

The chain joins TRBV5-1 to TRBJ2-1; TRBD2 is a possible D gene (5 bases). V lost 3 bases, J lost 6 bases, and 22 bases lay in between. Germline V lookup: CDR1 SGHRS, CDR2 YFSETQ. This CDR3 contains 17 residues. CDR3 sequence (DNA): TGCGCCAGCAGCTCCCTGAGGAGCGGAGGTGGAGTCAATGAGCAGTTCTTC. As protein: CASSSLRSGGGVNEQFF.

The chain joins TRBV7-2 to TRBJ2-1, with 9 bases aligning to TRBD2. Germline V CDR1 and CDR2: SGHTA, FQGNSA. J was trimmed by 9 bases and V by 7 bases; bases with no gene match: 13. There are 15 residues in the CDR3. Written as DNA, the CDR3 is TGTGCCAGCATCCGACGAGTAGCGGGGGTCTGTGAGCAGTTCTTC. Its translation: CASIRRVAGVCEQFF.

This clone occurred once. This sequence joins TRBV30 and TRBJ1-2, with D perhaps matching TRBD1 (5 bases). V was cut by 4 bases and J by 7 bases, with 16 bases left in between. The germline gives CDR1 GTSNPN, CDR2 SVGIG (reference sequence). The CDR3 has 13 amino acids. CDR3: CAWNKPGGGGYTF. In DNA, the CDR3 is TGTGCCTGGAACAAACCGGGGGGAGGTGGCTACACCTTC. Using reference TRBV30 and TRBJ1-2 for the parts outside the CDR3, the full variable domain is SQTIHQWPATLVQPVGSPLSLECTVEGTSNPNLYWYRQAAGRGLQLLFYSVGIGQISSEVPQNLSASRPQDRQFILSSKKLLLSDSGFYLCAWNKPGGGGYTFGSGTRLTVV.

This clone was seen once. The chain carries TRBV7-4 and TRBJ1-1, with D possibly matching TRBD1 (5 bases). The CDR3 loop spans 15 amino acids. Germline CDR1 is SGHVT and CDR2 is SQSDAQ. Trimming removed 7 bases from V and 4 bases from J, with 19 bases in between. The CDR3 DNA sequence: TGTGCCAGCAACTATAAGGGGACTCGGGGCACTGAAGCTTTCTTT. It translates to CASNYKGTRGTEAFF. Looking up the rest from reference TRBV7-4 and TRBJ1-1 gives the full variable domain: GAGVSQSPRYKVAKRGRDVALRCDSISGHVTLYWYRQTLGQGSEVLTYSQSDAQRDKSGRPSGRFSAERPERSVSTLKIQRTEQGDSAVYLCASNYKGTRGTEAFFGQGTRLTVV.

The V gene is TRBV7-2, the J gene TRBJ1-2; no clear D. V lost 2 bases, J lost 4 bases, and 14 bases lay in between. Germline V gives CDR1 SGHTA, CDR2 FQGNSA. CDR3 length equals 15 residues. CDR3 bases: TGTGCCAGCAGCTTAAAGGTGTGGAGGCTCTATGGCTACACCTTC. It translates to CASSLKVWRLYGYTF.

The rearrangement uses TRBV27 and TRBJ1-1; no clear D. Germline loops: CDR1 MNHEY, CDR2 SMNVEV (reference sequence). This CDR3 has 18 residues. V was shortened by 2 bases and J by 3 bases, with 22 bases between the two germline ends. The CDR3 sequence: CASSLDEPAGGGYTEAFF. The CDR3 DNA is TGTGCCAGCAGTTTAGACGAACCCGCCGGAGGAGGATACACTGAAGCTTTCTTT.

The chain links TRBV4-3 to TRBJ2-5, with D perhaps TRBD1 (6 bases). CDR1 is LGHNA and CDR2 is YSLEER in the germline V gene. V lost 2 bases and J lost 0, with 25 bases in between. The CDR3 sequence is 20 residues long. The CDR3 here is CASSQNLDRSQKSYQETQYF. In DNA, the CDR3 is TGCGCCAGCAGCCAAAACTTAGACAGGAGTCAGAAGTCGTACCAAGAGACCCAGTACTTC.

The chain combines TRBV11-2 with TRBJ2-3, with a weak D call TRBD2 (5 bases). The CDR3 spans 15 residues. The V end lost 1 base, the J end lost 6 bases, and 14 bases lay between the germline ends. The germline V gene has CDR1 SGHAT and CDR2 FQNNGV. CDR3: CASSLALTSGDTQYF. DNA of the CDR3: TGTGCCAGCAGCTTAGCTTTGACCTCGGGGGATACGCAGTATTTT.